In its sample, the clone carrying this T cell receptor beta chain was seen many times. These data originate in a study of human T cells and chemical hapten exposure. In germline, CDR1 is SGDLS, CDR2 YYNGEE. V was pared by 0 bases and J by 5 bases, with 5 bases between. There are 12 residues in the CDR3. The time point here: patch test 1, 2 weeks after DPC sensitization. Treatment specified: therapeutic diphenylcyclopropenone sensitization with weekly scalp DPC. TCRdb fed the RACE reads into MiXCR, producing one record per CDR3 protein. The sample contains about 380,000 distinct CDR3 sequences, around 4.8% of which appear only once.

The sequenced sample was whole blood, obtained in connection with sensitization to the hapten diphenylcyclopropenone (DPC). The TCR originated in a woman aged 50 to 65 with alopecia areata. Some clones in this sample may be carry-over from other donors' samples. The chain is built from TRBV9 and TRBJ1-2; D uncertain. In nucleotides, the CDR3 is TGTGCCAGCAGCGTAGGTGTTTATGGCTACACCTTC. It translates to CASSVGVYGYTF.